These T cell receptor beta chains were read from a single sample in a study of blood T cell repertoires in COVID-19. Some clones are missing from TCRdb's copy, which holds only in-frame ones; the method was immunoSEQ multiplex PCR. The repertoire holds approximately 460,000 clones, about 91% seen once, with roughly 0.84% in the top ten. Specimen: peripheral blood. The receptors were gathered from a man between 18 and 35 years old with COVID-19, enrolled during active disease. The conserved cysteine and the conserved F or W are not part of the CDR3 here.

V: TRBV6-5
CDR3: ASSYSAGPEAF

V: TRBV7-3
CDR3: ASSLTGTSTDTQY

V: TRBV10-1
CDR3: ASSGLPFDTEQF

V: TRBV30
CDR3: AWSVREGTDTQY

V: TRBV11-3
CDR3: ASSLNPLADYEQY

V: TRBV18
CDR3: ASSLQRGGRGQETQY

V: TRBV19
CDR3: AVMDSFSNQPQH

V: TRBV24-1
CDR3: ATSVSDREETQY

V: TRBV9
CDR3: ASSVGGTVFSPLH

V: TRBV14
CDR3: ASSQDFPYEQY

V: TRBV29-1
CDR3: SYGLTPYEQY

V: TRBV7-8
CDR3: ASSQRDILTGELF

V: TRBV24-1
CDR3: ATSDHRAITDTQY

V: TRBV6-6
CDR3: ASGNGRDGAY

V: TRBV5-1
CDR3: ASSLLGQYGYT

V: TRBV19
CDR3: ASSIQRDTGELF

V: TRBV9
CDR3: ASSGHYSNQPQH

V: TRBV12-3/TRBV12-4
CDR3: ASSFLEETQY

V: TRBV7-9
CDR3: ASSLLAGEETQY

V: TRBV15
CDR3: ATSRGGSSYNEQF

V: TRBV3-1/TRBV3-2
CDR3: ASSSGRGTGNQETQY

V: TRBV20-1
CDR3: SATSNYGYT

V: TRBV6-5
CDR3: ASSYSTGRDSPLH

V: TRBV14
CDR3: ASSQGTGGADTQY

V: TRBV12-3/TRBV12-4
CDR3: ASSLTGDYGYT

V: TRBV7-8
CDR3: ASSPPILAGKNIQY

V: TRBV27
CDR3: ASSALWGGQGDQPQH

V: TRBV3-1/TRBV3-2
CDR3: ASSQDWVTGGTEAF

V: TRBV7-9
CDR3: ASSLPTGRAYGYT

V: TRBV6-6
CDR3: ASRGTGNEQF

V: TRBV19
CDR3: ASSLIGTGEETQY

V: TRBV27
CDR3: ASSSRLAGLYNEQF

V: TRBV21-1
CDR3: ALRRPTRNTGELF

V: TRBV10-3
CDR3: AISTGTGGETQY

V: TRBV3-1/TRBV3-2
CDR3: ASSPTGDEQY

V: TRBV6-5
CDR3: ASRKGAIGEQY

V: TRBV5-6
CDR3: ASSRVPGNQETQY

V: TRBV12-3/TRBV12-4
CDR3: ASRQTMNTEAF

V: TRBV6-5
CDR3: ASSYRRENSYGYT

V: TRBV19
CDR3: ASNGGAYNEQF

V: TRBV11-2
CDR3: ASSLFLPSGSYEQY

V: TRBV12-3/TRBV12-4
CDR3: ASSFISKEQY

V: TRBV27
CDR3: ASGERGRTGELF

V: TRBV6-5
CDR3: ASSSGGLGTGELF

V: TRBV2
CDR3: ASSPVTDTQY

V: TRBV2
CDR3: ASSDRTGGSEKLF

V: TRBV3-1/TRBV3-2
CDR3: ASSQGPGTGGDEQF

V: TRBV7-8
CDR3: ASSSTSGGRSTDTQY